The 32 T cell receptor beta chains presented below share a single source sample, sequenced in a study of immune characterization of retroperitoneal liposarcoma. TCRdb reprocessed the PCR reads with MiXCR, giving one entry per CDR3 protein. The table shows 6,500 to 7,500 distinct CDR3 sequences, with roughly 29% occurring only once. The source material was tumor tissue. The source of these receptors is a female donor with retroperitoneal liposarcoma.

This clonotype rates as large. CDR3 loop: CASSYGPSSYEQYF. In nucleotides, the CDR3 is TGTGCCAGCAGTTACGGACCTAGCTCCTACGAGCAGTACTTC. The chain has TRBV6-6 and TRBJ2-7; D gene unclear. V was trimmed by 2 bases and J by 0 bases, leaving 8 bases between them. From germline, CDR1 is MNHNY and CDR2 SVGAGI (reference sequence). The length of the CDR3 is 14 residues.

This clonotype was counted between two and nine times. The rearrangement links TRBV2 to TRBJ2-1; 13 bases map to TRBD2. The CDR3 is made up of 17 amino acids. The germline V gene encodes CDR1 SNHLY and CDR2 FYNNEI. The J segment lost 2 bases and the V segment lost 2 bases, leaving 3 bases of the junction unmatched. This CDR3 reads CASSETSGRETYNEQFF. Written as DNA, the CDR3 is TGTGCCAGCAGTGAAACTAGCGGGAGGGAGACCTACAATGAGCAGTTCTTC.

The J gene is TRBJ2-1, the V gene TRBV12-3 or TRBV12-4, with D maybe TRBD2 (6 bases). CDR3 length: 15 amino acids. V was pared by 3 bases and J by 5 bases, with 14 bases between. CDR3 DNA sequence: TGTGCCAGCAGTTTTTACGGGAGTACGGACAATGAGCAGTTCTTC. Its protein product is CASSFYGSTDNEQFF.

The CDR3 bases are TGTGCCAGCAGTGAATGGGGGGCAAGCTCCTACGAGCAGTACTTC. This translates into CASSEWGASSYEQYF. This rearrangement joins TRBV6-1 to TRBJ2-7; D is possibly TRBD1 or TRBD2 (6 bases each). The CDR3 has 15 residues. V lost 2 bases and J lost 0, with 11 bases in between. The germline V gene has CDR1 MNHNS and CDR2 SASEGT.

DNA for the CDR3: TGTGCCAGCAGTGAAAGGAAGGGGTTGGAGACTGAAGCTTTCTTT. It translates to CASSERKGLETEAFF. The gene calls are TRBV6-1 and TRBJ1-1; D perhaps matches TRBD1 (5 bases). The CDR3 is made up of 15 amino acids. Germline CDR1 and CDR2: MNHNS and SASEGT. Trimming took off 2 bases at V and 5 bases at J, with 15 bases between the two ends.

The V gene is TRBV5-1, the J gene TRBJ2-2; D ambiguous. The CDR3 loop spans 12 amino acids. Per the germline V gene, CDR1 is SGHRS and CDR2 is YFSETQ. The ends were cut back, 0 bases at V and 7 bases at J, with 4 bases in the middle. The chain's CDR3 is CASSLDRGELFF. As DNA, the CDR3 is TGCGCCAGCAGCTTGGATCGCGGGGAGCTGTTTTTT.

The chain joins TRBV5-6 to TRBJ2-6, with 7 bases identical to TRBD1. The V gene end was trimmed by 1 base and the J gene end by 0 bases; junction bases not matched to a gene: 7. This CDR3 region has 18 residues. CDR1 and CDR2 (germline): SGHDT, YYEEEE. For the CDR3, the DNA is TGTGCCAGCAGCTTGCCCGGACAGGTGATCTCTGGGGCCAACGTCCTGACTTTC. Protein product: CASSLPGQVISGANVLTF.

The V gene is TRBV19, the J gene TRBJ2-1, with D perhaps matching TRBD1 or TRBD2 (5 bases each). The J call may be faulty, since TRBJ2-5 better matches the DNA end. The CDR3 extends over 11 amino acids. Germline CDR1 and CDR2: LNHDA and SQIVND (reference sequence). The CDR3 DNA reads TGTGCCAGTAGTATAAGAGGGGCCCAGTACTTC. Amino acids: CASSIRGAQYF.

The genes are TRBV19 and TRBJ1-6, with 10 bases matching TRBD1. The V gene's germline CDR1 is LNHDA and CDR2 SQIVND (reference sequence). Germline trimming cut 9 bases from V and 9 bases from J; bases unmatched to any gene: 2. CDR3 length equals 12 residues. CDR3 DNA sequence: TGTGCCAGCGGACAGGGGGGTTCACCCCTCCACTTT. It is translated as CASGQGGSPLHF.

This rearrangement joins TRBV6-5 to TRBJ2-1; 12 nucleotides agree with TRBD1. The ends lost 8 bases at V and 8 bases at J; junction bases unmatched: 7. Per germline, CDR1 MNHEY and CDR2 SVGAGI. CDR3 length: 14 residues. CDR3 amino acids: CASGGTGGTYEQFF. CDR3 nucleotides: TGTGCCAGCGGGGGGACAGGGGGCACCTATGAGCAGTTCTTC.

The sample holds many counts of this clonotype. The chain couples TRBV6-1 to TRBJ2-3; no clear D gene. Per the germline V gene, CDR1 is MNHNS and CDR2 is SASEGT. The V gene lost 4 bases and the J gene lost 5 bases, with 16 bases spanning the gap. This CDR3 comprises 15 residues. The CDR3 sequence: CASSASSSPRDTQYF. As DNA, the CDR3 is TGTGCCAGCAGTGCATCGAGTTCGCCCAGAGATACGCAGTATTTT.

V is TRBV6-5 and J is TRBJ2-2, with TRBD1 identical over 7 bases. This CDR3 comprises 15 residues. The germline CDR1 and CDR2 sequences are MNHEY and SVGAGI. Trimming cost V 7 bases and J 2 bases; bases outside gene matches: 7. The CDR3 DNA follows: TGTGCCAGCACGTCGGGACAGAGCAACACCGGGGAGCTGTTTTTT. Translation: CASTSGQSNTGELFF.

The CDR3, as DNA: TGTGCCAGCAGCTTAGGACAGGGGCTCGGTCAGCCCCAGCATTTT. Translating gives CASSLGQGLGQPQHF. The rearrangement links TRBV7-2 to TRBJ1-5; 8 nucleotides match TRBD1. Germline values: CDR1 SGHTA, CDR2 FQGNSA. V lost 1 base, J lost 6 bases, and 5 bases stayed unmatched. The CDR3 totals 15 residues.

A few counts support this clonotype. The rearrangement links TRBV6-6 to TRBJ1-2, with D maybe TRBD1 (6 bases). Per germline, CDR1 MNHNY and CDR2 SVGAGI (reference sequence). There are 12 residues in the CDR3. Trimming cost V 5 bases and J 7 bases, with 11 bases left between them. CDR3 loop: CASSPQGSGYTF. Here the CDR3 DNA reads TGTGCCAGCAGTCCACAGGGTTCTGGCTACACCTTC.

This chain connects TRBV27 to TRBJ2-1, with TRBD2 matching over 10 bases. This CDR3 spans 18 amino acids. Germline trimming cut 2 bases from V and 2 bases from J; bases unmatched to any gene: 9. The germline V gene encodes CDR1 MNHEY and CDR2 SMNVEV (reference sequence). The CDR3 sequence: CASSLGLASGSTYNEQFF. CDR3 sequence (DNA): TGTGCCAGCAGTTTAGGGTTGGCTAGCGGGAGCACCTACAATGAGCAGTTCTTC.

This clonotype was seen repeatedly, ten times or more. The J gene is TRBJ2-1, the V gene TRBV12-3 or TRBV12-4, with TRBD1 identical over 7 bases. The CDR3 contains 16 residues. The junction had 9 bases not matched to a gene; V was cut back by 6 bases and J by 1 base. CDR3 sequence: CASSPTDRSSYNEQFF. The CDR3 DNA reads TGTGCCAGCAGCCCGACGGACAGGTCATCCTACAATGAGCAGTTCTTC.

The chain combines TRBV2 with TRBJ2-7; D might be TRBD1 (6 bases). CDR3 length equals 12 residues. Trimming shortened V by 5 bases and J by 5 bases, and 10 bases separated the two germline ends. Germline V CDR1 and CDR2: SNHLY, FYNNEI. In DNA form, the CDR3 reads TGTGCCAGCAGTTCAGGGGTAGACGAGCAGTACTTC. Translating it yields CASSSGVDEQYF. Full variable domain (missing parts from reference TRBV2 and TRBJ2-7): EPEVTQTPSHQVTQMGQEVILRCVPISNHLYFYWYRQILGQKVEFLVSFYNNEISEKSEIFDDQFSVERPDGSNFTLKIRSTKLEDSAMYFCASSSGVDEQYFGPGTRLTVT.

The chain couples TRBV5-1 to TRBJ1-2, with 11 bases that match TRBD1. J gave up 4 bases and V 4 bases, and 3 bases lay outside the gene matches. The CDR3 runs 14 residues. From germline, CDR1 is SGHRS and CDR2 YFSETQ. CDR3 residues: CASSPDRGPYGYTF. CDR3 DNA: TGCGCCAGCAGCCCGGACAGGGGGCCCTATGGCTACACCTTC.

This clonotype is classed as large. The chain uses TRBV6-1 and TRBJ2-2; 8 nucleotides align to TRBD2. The V gene end was trimmed by 4 bases and the J gene end by 7 bases; junction bases not matched to a gene: 20. Germline V gene lookup returns CDR1 MNHNS and CDR2 SASEGT. The CDR3 is made up of 19 amino acids. CDR3 residues: CASSGLQGRPGLEIGELFF. The CDR3 nucleotides read TGTGCCAGCAGTGGTTTGCAGGGGCGACCGGGACTAGAGATCGGGGAGCTGTTTTTT.

This clonotype showed up many times. The chain combines TRBV11-1 with TRBJ2-7; the match to TRBD1 covers 8 bases. CDR1 SGHAT and CDR2 FQDESV come from the germline V gene (reference sequence). This CDR3 contains 15 residues. V shed 5 bases, J shed 1 base, and the junction held 7 bases outside the gene matches. CDR3 region: CASSAGQGGSYEQYF. CDR3 in DNA: TGTGCCAGCAGCGCCGGACAGGGTGGATCCTACGAGCAGTACTTC. Supplemented by reference TRBV11-1 and TRBJ2-7, the full variable domain reads EAEVAQSPRYKITEKSQAVAFWCDPISGHATLYWYRQILGQGPELLVQFQDESVVDDSQLPKDRFSAERLKGVDSTLKIQPAELGDSAMYLCASSAGQGGSYEQYFGPGTRLTVT.

By sample share, this clonotype is medium-sized (0.01 to 0.1%). This sequence may be a read error, since a much larger clone differs from it by one base. The rearrangement links TRBV12-3 or TRBV12-4 to TRBJ2-1; 9 bases agree with TRBD2. The CDR3 has 14 amino acids. V dropped 4 bases and J dropped 10; count of bases not matched to a gene: 8. CDR3 loop: CASSSSGTSYEQFF. DNA of the CDR3: TGTGCCAGCAGTTCTAGCGGGACCTCCTACGAGCAGTTCTTC.

This chain joins TRBV6-1 and TRBJ2-3; TRBD2 aligns across 8 bases. In germline, CDR1 is MNHNS, CDR2 SASEGT. V dropped 6 bases and J dropped 3; count of bases not matched to a gene: 8. The CDR3 contains 15 residues. In DNA, the CDR3 is TGTGCCAGCAGCCCCCGGACTAGCCCTACAGATACGCAGTATTTT. Translated, it gives CASSPRTSPTDTQYF.

This chain joins TRBV6-6 and TRBJ2-1; tentative D call: TRBD2 (5 bases). Germline V lookup: CDR1 MNHNY, CDR2 SVGAGI (reference sequence). The germline V and J ends were trimmed by 7 bases and 7 bases, with 17 bases remaining between them. CDR3 size: 14 residues. DNA for the CDR3: TGTGCCAGCACCAAAGGAGCGGTGCTTAATGAGCAGTTCTTC. Translating gives CASTKGAVLNEQFF.

The chain uses TRBV7-2 and TRBJ2-2; 9 bases map to TRBD2. The V gene end was trimmed by 5 bases and the J gene end by 7 bases; junction bases not matched to a gene: 8. Germline loops: CDR1 SGHTA, CDR2 FQGNSA. This CDR3 region has 15 residues. The DNA of the CDR3 is TGTGCCAGCAGCCGATATAGCGGGAGCGTCGGGGAGCTGTTTTTT. Translating it yields CASSRYSGSVGELFF.

This clonotype has a handful of counts. J is TRBJ2-1 and V is TRBV20-1; D assignment may be TRBD1 or TRBD2 (5 bases each). The V and J ends lost 4 bases and 0 bases respectively, with 13 bases between them. Germline V gives CDR1 DFQATT, CDR2 SNEGSKA (reference sequence). The CDR3 has 15 amino acids. As DNA, the CDR3 is TGCAGTGCTATATTCGGGGCTAGCTCCTACAATGAGCAGTTCTTC. Protein product: CSAIFGASSYNEQFF.

This sequence joins TRBV6-1 and TRBJ2-1; no definite D call. Gene TRBJ2-7 matches the end of the DNA better, so the J call may be wrong. The CDR3 runs to 13 residues. CDR1 and CDR2 (germline): MNHNS, SASEGT. CDR3 nucleotide sequence: TGTGCCAGCAACCGACCCACGCCCCACGAGCAGTACTTC. This encodes CASNRPTPHEQYF.

This clonotype was observed a handful of times. The chain employs TRBV7-2 and TRBJ2-1; D is unclear. The tail of the sequence fits TRBJ2-7 better, so the J call may be wrong. This CDR3 comprises 12 residues. In germline, CDR1 is SGHTA, CDR2 FQGNSA. The CDR3 DNA follows: TGTGCCAGCTTAGATGGTGTGAATGAGCAGTACTTC. This encodes CASLDGVNEQYF.

This clonotype was counted at least ten times. A much larger clone is a single base away; this may be a read error. This rearrangement joins TRBV6-1 to TRBJ2-1; D may be TRBD1 or TRBD2 (6 bases each). This CDR3 has 13 residues. Germline V gives CDR1 MNHNS, CDR2 SASEGT. The DNA for the CDR3 is TGTGCGACCCCTGGAGGGGGGAGTTACGAGCAGTTCTTC. Its protein is CATPGGGSYEQFF.

This clonotype occurred a few times. V is TRBV6-6 and J is TRBJ2-2, with 8 bases fitting TRBD1. The CDR3 is 16 amino acids. Per germline, CDR1 MNHNY and CDR2 SVGAGI (reference sequence). With V trimmed by 4 bases and J by 4 bases, 8 bases remained unmatched. CDR3 DNA sequence: TGTGCCAGCAGTTCTTTCCGACAGGGGAGCACCGGGGAGCTGTTTTTT. Its translation is CASSSFRQGSTGELFF.

Many counts were recorded for this clonotype. A single base separates this from a much larger clone, so it may be a read error. The chain has TRBV6-1 and TRBJ2-1, with D possibly being TRBD1 (6 bases). The CDR3 runs 15 residues. In germline, CDR1 is MNHNS, CDR2 SASEGT. Trimming removed 7 bases from V and 10 bases from J, with 23 bases in between. The CDR3 protein is CASTSTGLASNEQFF. The DNA for the CDR3 is TGTGCCAGCACTAGTACAGGGCTAGCAAGTAACGAGCAGTTCTTC.

The chain recombines TRBV10-3 with TRBJ2-5; D is ambiguous. The assigned J gene may be wrong: the sequence end matches TRBJ2-1 better. Germline V gives CDR1 ENHRY, CDR2 SYGVKD. This CDR3 is built from 13 residues. The CDR3 nucleotides read TGTGCCATCAGTGAACCGGCTAGAAGAGAGCAGTTCTTC. Translated, it gives CAISEPARREQFF.

In this sample, this clonotype turned up once. V gene TRBV6-1 combines with J gene TRBJ2-1; TRBD2 is a possible D gene (6 bases). Germline CDR1 and CDR2: MNHNS and SASEGT. Trimming removed 6 bases from V and 5 bases from J, with 17 bases in between. CDR3 length: 15 residues. CDR3 amino acids: CASRNLKAGNNEQFF. In DNA form, the CDR3 reads TGTGCCAGCAGAAATCTAAAAGCGGGCAACAATGAGCAGTTCTTC.